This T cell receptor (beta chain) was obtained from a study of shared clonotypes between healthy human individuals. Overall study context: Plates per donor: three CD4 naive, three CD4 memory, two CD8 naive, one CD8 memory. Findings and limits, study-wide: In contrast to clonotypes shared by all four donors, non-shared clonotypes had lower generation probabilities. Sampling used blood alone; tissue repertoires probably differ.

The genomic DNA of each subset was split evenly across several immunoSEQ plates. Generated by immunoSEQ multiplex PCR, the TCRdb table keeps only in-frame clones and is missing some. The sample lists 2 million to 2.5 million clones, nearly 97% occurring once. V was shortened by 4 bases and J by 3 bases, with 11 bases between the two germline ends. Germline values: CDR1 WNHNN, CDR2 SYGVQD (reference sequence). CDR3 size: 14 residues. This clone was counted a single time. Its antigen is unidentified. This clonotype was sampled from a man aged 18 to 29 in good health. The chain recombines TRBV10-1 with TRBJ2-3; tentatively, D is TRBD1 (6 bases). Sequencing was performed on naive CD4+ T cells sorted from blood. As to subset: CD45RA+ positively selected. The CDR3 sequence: CASSAATGTDTQYF. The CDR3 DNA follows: TGCGCCAGCAGTGCGGCGACAGGAACAGATACGCAGTATTTT.